Listed below are T cell receptor beta chains from one sample, sequenced in a study of response to subunit inactivated influenza vaccine. MiXCR, run by TCRdb on the RT-PCR reads, gives a single entry per CDR3 protein. The repertoire has about 240,000 distinct CDR3 sequences, 9% to 15% of them found once; the top ten carry over 6.5%. Sample: non-naive T cells sorted from PBMCs, taken about 14 days before vaccination. The origin of the receptors is a man aged 45-65 years who received an inactivated influenza vaccine. Each CDR3 is given with its conserved first and last residue. D genes are given only for firm matches. Rows may omit the clone size; those that give it use once, few, many or a size class.

D | size | J | V | CDR3 | DNA
. | many | TRBJ1-6 | TRBV5-1 | CASCRAGTSPLHF | TGCGCCAGCTGTCGAGCAGGGACTTCACCCCTCCACTTT
. | . | TRBJ2-7 | TRBV20-1 | CSASIDPLTYEQYF | TGCAGTGCTAGCATCGATCCACTGACCTACGAGCAGTACTTC
. | few | TRBJ2-2 | TRBV7-2 | CASNPGGLDTGELFF | TGTGCCAGCAACCCAGGGGGGCTTGACACCGGGGAGCTGTTTTTT
. | few | TRBJ1-4 | TRBV20-1 | CSARATGPNEKLFF | TGCAGTGCTAGAGCCACGGGGCCGAATGAAAAACTGTTTTTT
TRBD2 | . | TRBJ2-3 | TRBV20-1 | CSARRGLMPPDTQYF | TGCAGTGCTAGGAGGGGACTAATGCCCCCCGATACGCAGTATTTT
. | . | TRBJ2-3 | TRBV5-1 | CAGSPGIASTDTQYF | TGCGCCGGCAGTCCGGGGATTGCTAGCACAGATACGCAGTATTTT
. | few | TRBJ2-5 | TRBV5-1 | CASSFSPGPLQETQYF | TGCGCCAGCAGCTTTTCTCCCGGACCCCTCCAAGAGACCCAGTACTTC
. | . | TRBJ1-5 | TRBV30 | CAWSLQANQPQHF | TGTGCCTGGAGTCTCCAAGCCAATCAGCCCCAGCATTTT
TRBD2 | . | TRBJ2-1 | TRBV6-1 | CASSGLGLAEFNEQFF | TGTGCCAGCAGCGGACTGGGACTAGCGGAATTCAATGAGCAGTTCTTC
TRBD1 | . | TRBJ2-4 | TRBV20-1 | CSARRDRGLGYNIQYF | TGCAGTGCTAGAAGGGACAGGGGGCTTGGATATAACATTCAGTACTTC
. | many | TRBJ1-5 | TRBV20-1 | CSADSRGSNQPQHF | TGCAGTGCGGATTCAAGAGGGAGCAATCAGCCCCAGCATTTT
TRBD2 | many | TRBJ2-5 | TRBV10-3 | CAISARLAGKQETQYF | TGTGCCATCAGTGCTCGGCTAGCGGGAAAACAAGAGACCCAGTACTTC
. | . | TRBJ2-2 | TRBV28 | CASSLWGGPGGTGELFF | TGTGCCAGCAGTTTATGGGGGGGACCCGGCGGGACCGGGGAGCTGTTTTTT
. | few | TRBJ2-1 | TRBV5-1 | CASRPTVGGSYNEQFF | TGCGCCAGCAGGCCAACCGTGGGGGGTTCCTACAATGAGCAGTTCTTC
. | few | TRBJ2-2 | TRBV30 | CAWSGSNTGELFF | TGTGCCTGGAGTGGATCGAACACCGGGGAGCTGTTTTTT
. | many | TRBJ2-2 | TRBV29-1 | CSADRGAAGELFF | TGCAGCGCAGATAGGGGAGCCGCCGGGGAGCTGTTTTTT
. | . | TRBJ1-6 | TRBV10-2 | CASSREPSNSPLHF | TGCGCCAGCAGTCGGGAGCCAAGTAATTCACCCCTCCACTTT
TRBD2 | many | TRBJ2-7 | TRBV19 | CASRERAGAPYEQYF | TGTGCCAGTAGAGAAAGGGCGGGAGCCCCCTACGAGCAGTACTTC
. | few | TRBJ2-2 | TRBV6-2/TRBV6-3 | CASRPTSSGELFF | TGTGCCAGCCGACCGACTTCGTCCGGGGAGCTGTTTTTT
. | . | TRBJ2-5 | TRBV27 | CASSLVSSETQYF | TGTGCCAGCAGTTTGGTTAGCTCAGAGACCCAGTACTTC
. | few | TRBJ1-1 | TRBV10-3 | CAIRGRWGTEAFF | TGTGCCATCAGGGGACGGTGGGGTACTGAAGCTTTCTTT
TRBD2 | . | TRBJ2-1 | TRBV24-1 | CATQTSGSFEQFF | TGTGCCACCCAGACTAGCGGGAGTTTTGAGCAGTTCTTC
. | . | TRBJ1-2 | TRBV5-1 | CASRGLTSYGYTF | TGCGCCAGCAGGGGACTGACATCCTATGGCTACACCTTC
TRBD2 | few | TRBJ2-3 | TRBV30 | CAWSVPRGGVSDTQYF | TGTGCCTGGAGTGTACCCCGGGGGGGGGTCTCAGATACGCAGTATTTT
TRBD1 | . | TRBJ2-5 | TRBV7-9 | CASSVGDRETQYF | TGTGCCAGCAGCGTTGGGGACAGAGAGACCCAGTACTTC
. | few | TRBJ2-3 | TRBV3-1 | CASSQGGSLGPDTQYF | TGTGCCAGCAGCCAAGGCGGATCCCTGGGGCCAGATACGCAGTATTTT
. | many | TRBJ2-4 | TRBV7-9 | CASSFSGAKNIQYF | TGTGCCAGCAGCTTCTCAGGGGCCAAAAACATTCAGTACTTC
TRBD2 | many | TRBJ2-1 | TRBV27 | CASRPTSGIPSYNEQFF | TGTGCCAGCAGGCCGACTAGCGGGATTCCCTCCTACAATGAGCAGTTCTTC
. | few | TRBJ1-4 | TRBV11-1 | CASSFATGRGTEKLFF | TGTGCCAGCAGCTTCGCCACAGGGCGCGGAACTGAAAAACTGTTTTTT
TRBD1 | many | TRBJ2-1 | TRBV7-9 | CASRHRGTYNEQFF | TGTGCCAGCAGACACAGGGGGACCTACAATGAGCAGTTCTTC
TRBD2 | many | TRBJ2-5 | TRBV5-6 | CASSLVGTREETQYF | TGTGCCAGCAGCTTGGTTGGGACTAGAGAAGAGACCCAGTACTTC
. | few | TRBJ1-4 | TRBV5-1 | CASSRDIRDEKLFF | TGCGCCAGCAGCCGGGACATTCGAGATGAAAAACTGTTTTTT
. | many | TRBJ2-1 | TRBV7-2 | CASSSTRYSYNEQFF | TGTGCCAGCAGCTCAACCCGTTACTCCTACAATGAGCAGTTCTTC
. | . | TRBJ1-3 | TRBV4-2 | CASSGPGMGGALSGNTIYF | TGTGCCAGCAGCGGACCGGGAATGGGGGGGGCCCTCTCTGGAAACACCATATATTTT
. | many | TRBJ1-1 | TRBV29-1 | CSVDSSRQDEAFF | TGCAGCGTTGATAGCTCGCGGCAGGATGAAGCTTTCTTT
. | . | TRBJ2-2 | TRBV5-1 | CASKTTETGELFF | TGCGCCAGCAAAACGACAGAAACCGGGGAGCTGTTTTTT
TRBD1 | few | TRBJ1-4 | TRBV25-1 | CASSEATGSNEKLFF | TGTGCCAGCAGTGAAGCGACAGGGTCTAATGAAAAACTGTTTTTT